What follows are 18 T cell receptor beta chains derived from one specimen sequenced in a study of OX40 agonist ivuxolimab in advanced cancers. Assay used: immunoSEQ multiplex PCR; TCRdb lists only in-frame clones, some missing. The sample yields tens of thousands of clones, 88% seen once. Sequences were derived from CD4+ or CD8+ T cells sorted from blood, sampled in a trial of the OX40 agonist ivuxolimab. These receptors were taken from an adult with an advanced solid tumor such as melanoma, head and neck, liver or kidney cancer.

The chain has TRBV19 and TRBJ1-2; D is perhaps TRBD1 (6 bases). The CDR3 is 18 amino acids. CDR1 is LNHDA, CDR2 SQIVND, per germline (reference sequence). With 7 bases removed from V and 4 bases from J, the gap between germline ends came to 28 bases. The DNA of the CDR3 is TGTGCCAGTATCCGGGGGACATCCTCAGGGCCCGTCTCCTATGGCTACACCTTC. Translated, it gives CASIRGTSSGPVSYGYTF.

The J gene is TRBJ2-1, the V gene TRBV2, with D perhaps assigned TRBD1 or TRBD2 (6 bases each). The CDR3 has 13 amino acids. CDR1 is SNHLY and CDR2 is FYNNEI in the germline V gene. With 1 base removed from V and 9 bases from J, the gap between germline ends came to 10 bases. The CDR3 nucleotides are TGTGCCAGCAGTGAAGTAGAGGGGGGTGAGCAGTTCTTC. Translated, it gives CASSEVEGGEQFF.

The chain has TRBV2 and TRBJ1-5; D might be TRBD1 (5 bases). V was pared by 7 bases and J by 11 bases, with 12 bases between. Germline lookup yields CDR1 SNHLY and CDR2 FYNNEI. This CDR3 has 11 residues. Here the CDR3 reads CASTRGGAQHF. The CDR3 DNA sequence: TGTGCCAGCACGCGGGGAGGGGCCCAGCATTTT.

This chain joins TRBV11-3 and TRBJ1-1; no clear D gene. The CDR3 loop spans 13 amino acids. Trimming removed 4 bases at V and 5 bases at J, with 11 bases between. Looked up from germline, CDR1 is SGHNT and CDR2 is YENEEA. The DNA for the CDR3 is TGTGCCAGCAGCTCCTTCGGGGAAACTGAAGCTTTCTTT. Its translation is CASSSFGETEAFF.

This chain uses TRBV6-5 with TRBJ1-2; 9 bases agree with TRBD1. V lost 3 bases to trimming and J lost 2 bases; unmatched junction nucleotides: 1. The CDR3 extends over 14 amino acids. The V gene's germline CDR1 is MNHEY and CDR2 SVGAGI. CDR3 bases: TGTGCCAGCAGTTATGGGACAGGGAACTATGGCTACACCTTC. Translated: CASSYGTGNYGYTF.

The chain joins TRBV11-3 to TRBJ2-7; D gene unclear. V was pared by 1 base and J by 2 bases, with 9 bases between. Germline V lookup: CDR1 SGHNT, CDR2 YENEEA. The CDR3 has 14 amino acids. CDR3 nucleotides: TGTGCCAGCAGCTTAGGCCCGATGACCTACGAGCAGTACTTC. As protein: CASSLGPMTYEQYF.

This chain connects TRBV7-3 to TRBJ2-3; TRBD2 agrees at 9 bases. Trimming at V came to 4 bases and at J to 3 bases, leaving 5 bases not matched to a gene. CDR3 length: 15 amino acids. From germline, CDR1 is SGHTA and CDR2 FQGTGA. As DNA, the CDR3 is TGTGCCAGCAGCTGGGCTAGCGGGGAAACAGATACGCAGTATTTT. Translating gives CASSWASGETDTQYF.

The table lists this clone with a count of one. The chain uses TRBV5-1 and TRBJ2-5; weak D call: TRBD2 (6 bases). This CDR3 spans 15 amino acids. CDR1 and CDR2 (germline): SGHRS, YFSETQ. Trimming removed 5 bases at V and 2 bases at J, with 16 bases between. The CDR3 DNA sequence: TGCGCCAGCAGTCAGATTACAGCGGGTCAAGAGACCCAGTACTTC. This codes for CASSQITAGQETQYF. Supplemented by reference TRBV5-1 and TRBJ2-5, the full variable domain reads KAGVTQTPRYLIKTRGQQVTLSCSPISGHRSVSWYQQTPGQGLQFLFEYFSETQRNKGNFPGRFSGRQFSNSRSEMNVSTLELGDSALYLCASSQITAGQETQYFGPGTRLLVL.

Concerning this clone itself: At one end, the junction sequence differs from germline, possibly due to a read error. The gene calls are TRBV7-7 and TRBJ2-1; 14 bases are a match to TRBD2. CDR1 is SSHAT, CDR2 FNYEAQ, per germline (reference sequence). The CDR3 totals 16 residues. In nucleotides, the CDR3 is TGTGCTAGCAGCTTGGGACTAGCGGGAGTGGATGATGAGCAGTTCTTC. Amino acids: CASSLGLAGVDDEQFF. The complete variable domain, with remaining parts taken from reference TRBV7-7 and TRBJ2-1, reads GAGVSQSPRYKVTKRGQDVTLRCDPISSHATLYWYQQALGQGPEFLTYFNYEAQPDKSGLPSDRFSAERPEGSISTLTIQRTEQRDSAMYRCASSLGLAGVDDEQFFGPGTRLTVL.

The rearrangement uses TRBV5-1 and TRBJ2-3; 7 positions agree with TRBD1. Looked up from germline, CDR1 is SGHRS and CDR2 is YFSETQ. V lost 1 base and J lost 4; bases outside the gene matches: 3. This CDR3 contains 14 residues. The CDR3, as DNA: TGCGCCAGCAGCTTGAACAGGGGCGCAGATACGCAGTATTTT. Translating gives CASSLNRGADTQYF.

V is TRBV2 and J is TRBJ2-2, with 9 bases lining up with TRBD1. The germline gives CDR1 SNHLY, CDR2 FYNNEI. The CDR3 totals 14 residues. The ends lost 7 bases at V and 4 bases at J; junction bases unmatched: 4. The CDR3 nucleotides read TGTGCCAGCAAGGTACAGGGGGCCACCGGGGAGCTGTTTTTT. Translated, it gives CASKVQGATGELFF. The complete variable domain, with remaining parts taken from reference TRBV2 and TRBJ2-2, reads EPEVTQTPSHQVTQMGQEVILRCVPISNHLYFYWYRQILGQKVEFLVSFYNNEISEKSEIFDDQFSVERPDGSNFTLKIRSTKLEDSAMYFCASKVQGATGELFFGEGSRLTVL.

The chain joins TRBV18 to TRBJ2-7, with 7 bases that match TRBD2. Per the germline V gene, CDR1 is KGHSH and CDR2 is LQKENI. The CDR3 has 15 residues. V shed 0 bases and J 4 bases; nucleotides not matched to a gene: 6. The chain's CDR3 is CASSPPTGTNYEQYF. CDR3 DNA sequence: TGTGCCAGCTCACCACCGACCGGGACTAATTACGAGCAGTACTTC.

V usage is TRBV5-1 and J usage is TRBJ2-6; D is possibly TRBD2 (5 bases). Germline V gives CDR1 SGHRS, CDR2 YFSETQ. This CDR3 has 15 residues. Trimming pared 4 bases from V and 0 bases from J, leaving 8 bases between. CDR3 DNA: TGCGCCAGCAGCCCGGGGAACTCTGGGGCCAACGTCCTGACTTTC. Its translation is CASSPGNSGANVLTF.

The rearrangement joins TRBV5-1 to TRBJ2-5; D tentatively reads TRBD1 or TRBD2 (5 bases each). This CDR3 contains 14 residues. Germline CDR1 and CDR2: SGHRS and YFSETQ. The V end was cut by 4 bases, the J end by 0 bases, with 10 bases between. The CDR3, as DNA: TGCGCCAGCAGCGGGGGACCGTACCAAGAGACCCAGTACTTC. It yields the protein CASSGGPYQETQYF.

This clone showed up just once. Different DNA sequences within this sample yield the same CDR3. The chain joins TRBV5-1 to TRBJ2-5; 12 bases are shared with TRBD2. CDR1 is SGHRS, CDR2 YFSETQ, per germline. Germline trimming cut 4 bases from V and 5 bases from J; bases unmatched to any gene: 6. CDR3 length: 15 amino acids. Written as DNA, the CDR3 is TGCGCCAGCAGCATACTAGCGGGAGGACCGGAGACCCAGTACTTC. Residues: CASSILAGGPETQYF.

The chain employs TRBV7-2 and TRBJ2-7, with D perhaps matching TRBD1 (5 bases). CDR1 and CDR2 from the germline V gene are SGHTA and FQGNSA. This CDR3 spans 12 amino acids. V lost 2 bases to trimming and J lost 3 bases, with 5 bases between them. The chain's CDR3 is CASSLRGYEQYF. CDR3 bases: TGTGCCAGCAGCTTAAGGGGCTACGAGCAGTACTTC.

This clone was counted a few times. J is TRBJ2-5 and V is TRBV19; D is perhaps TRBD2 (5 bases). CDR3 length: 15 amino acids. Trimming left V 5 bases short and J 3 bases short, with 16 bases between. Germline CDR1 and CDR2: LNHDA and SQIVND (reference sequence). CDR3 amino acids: CASSSLVGHEETQYF. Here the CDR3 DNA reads TGTGCCAGTAGTTCACTAGTAGGCCACGAAGAGACCCAGTACTTC.

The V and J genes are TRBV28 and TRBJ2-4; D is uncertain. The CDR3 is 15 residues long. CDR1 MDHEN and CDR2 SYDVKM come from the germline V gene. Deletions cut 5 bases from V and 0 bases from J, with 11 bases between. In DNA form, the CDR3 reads TGTGCCAGCAGTCCGTGGGAAGCAGCCAAAAACATTCAGTACTTC. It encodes CASSPWEAAKNIQYF. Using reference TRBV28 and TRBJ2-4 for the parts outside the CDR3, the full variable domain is DVKVTQSSRYLVKRTGEKVFLECVQDMDHENMFWYRQDPGLGLRLIYFSYDVKMKEKGDIPEGYSVSREKKERFSLILESASTNQTSMYLCASSPWEAAKNIQYFGAGTRLSVL.